This T cell receptor beta chain was sequenced during a study of cytomegalovirus exposure and HLA in healthy donors. General study findings and limits: Among CMV-associated TCR beta chains, most appeared HLA-restricted in a later analysis.

With 60 Vbeta and 13 Jbeta primers, the PCR was carried out. The method was immunoSEQ multiplex PCR; TCRdb's version includes in-frame clones alone and lacks a portion of them. Among about 150,000 clones listed, around two thirds were seen once. The CDR3 is 15 amino acids. CDR1 is SQVTM and CDR2 is ANQGSEA in the germline V gene. With 4 bases removed from V and 0 bases from J, the gap between germline ends came to 14 bases. About this clone itself: The antigen is not known.

This sequence originates from a woman aged 60-75 years in good health and CMV-seropositive. Sample: PBMCs. The chain links TRBV29-1 to TRBJ2-3; tentatively, D is TRBD1 (6 bases). CDR3: CSVAGVGASTDTQYF. The CDR3 region has the DNA TGCAGCGTTGCGGGCGTGGGGGCCAGCACAGATACGCAGTATTTT.